The TCR beta chain under discussion was sequenced for a study of T-cell reconstitution after alpha-beta-depleted transplantation in children. Molecular barcoding with unique molecular identifiers was used for the TCRbeta library. One entry per CDR3 protein, called by TCRdb with MiXCR from the PCR reads. The sample shows around 500,000 distinct CDR3 sequences, more than 20% of them seen only once. Findings of the study overall: At day 60, the high TCRbeta diversity found in some patients originated from recipient T cells and thymic progenitors that had survived.

CDR1 and CDR2 (germline): SGHNT, YYREEE (reference sequence). Trimming took off 4 bases at V and 1 base at J, with 14 bases between the two ends. This CDR3 region has 15 residues. Concerning this clonotype: Its target is not known.

The sequences come from PBMCs, mostly from graft donor cells, collected 360 days after TCRalphabeta/CD19-depleted stem cell transplant. The chain links TRBV5-4 to TRBJ2-5; TRBD2 might be the D (6 bases). This clonotype originated in a boy under three years old who had a stem cell transplant for acute myeloid leukemia, so the T cells may come from the graft donor. In DNA form, the CDR3 reads TGTGCCAGCAGCCCAAAACGGGACTTCCAAGAGACCCAGTACTTC. Encoded protein: CASSPKRDFQETQYF.